The T cell receptor beta chain described here comes from a study of T cell responses to AZD1222 COVID-19 vaccine. General study findings and limits: All repertoire sampling was performed exclusively after the peak T cell response.

As for this clone: Its specificity is unknown.

Germline V gives CDR1 SGHTA, CDR2 FQGNSA. Trimming stripped 5 bases from V and 3 bases from J, with 10 bases between. CDR3 size: 13 residues. Profiling relied on immunoSEQ multiplex PCR, and the TCRdb table lists in-frame clones only, not all of them. The sample holds around 99,000 clones; about 89% are singletons and the top ten take about 6.6%. The rearrangement uses TRBV7-2 and TRBJ1-2; D uncertain. This clonotype was sampled from an adult in good health. The sample was peripheral blood, taken on day 0 of AZD1222 vaccination. The chain's CDR3 is CASSPSRHYGYTF. CDR3 in DNA: TGTGCCAGCAGCCCGTCCAGGCACTATGGCTACACCTTC. Supplemented by reference TRBV7-2 and TRBJ1-2, the full variable domain reads GAGVSQSPSNKVTEKGKDVELRCDPISGHTALYWYRQSLGQGLEFLIYFQGNSAPDKSGLPSDRFSAERTGGSVSTLTIQRTQQEDSAVYLCASSPSRHYGYTFGSGTRLTVV.